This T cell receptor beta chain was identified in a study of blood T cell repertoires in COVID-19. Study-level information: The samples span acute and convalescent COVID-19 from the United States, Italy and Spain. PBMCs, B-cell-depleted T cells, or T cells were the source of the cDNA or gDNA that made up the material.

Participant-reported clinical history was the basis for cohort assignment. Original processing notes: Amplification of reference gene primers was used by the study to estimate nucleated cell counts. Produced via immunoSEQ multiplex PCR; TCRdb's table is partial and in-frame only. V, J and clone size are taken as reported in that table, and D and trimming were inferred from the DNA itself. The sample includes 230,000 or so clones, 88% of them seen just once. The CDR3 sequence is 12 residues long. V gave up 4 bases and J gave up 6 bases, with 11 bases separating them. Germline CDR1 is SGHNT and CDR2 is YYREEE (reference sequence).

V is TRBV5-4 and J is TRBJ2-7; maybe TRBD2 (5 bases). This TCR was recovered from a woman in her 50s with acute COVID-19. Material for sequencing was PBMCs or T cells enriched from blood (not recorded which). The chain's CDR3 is CASSREKREQYF. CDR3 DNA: TGTGCCAGCAGCAGGGAGAAGCGCGAGCAGTACTTC.